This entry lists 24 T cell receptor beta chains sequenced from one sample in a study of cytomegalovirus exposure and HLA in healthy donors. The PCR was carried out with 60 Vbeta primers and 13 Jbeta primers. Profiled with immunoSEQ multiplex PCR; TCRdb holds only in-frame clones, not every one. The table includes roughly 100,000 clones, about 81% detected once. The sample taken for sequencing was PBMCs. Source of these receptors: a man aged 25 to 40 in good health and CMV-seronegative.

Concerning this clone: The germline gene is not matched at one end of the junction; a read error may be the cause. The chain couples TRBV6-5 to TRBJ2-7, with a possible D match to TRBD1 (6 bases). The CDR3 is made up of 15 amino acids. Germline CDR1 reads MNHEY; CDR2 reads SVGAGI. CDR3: CANSARGSSLYEQYF. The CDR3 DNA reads TGTGCCAACAGTGCCAGGGGATCGTCCTTATACGAGCAGTACTTC.

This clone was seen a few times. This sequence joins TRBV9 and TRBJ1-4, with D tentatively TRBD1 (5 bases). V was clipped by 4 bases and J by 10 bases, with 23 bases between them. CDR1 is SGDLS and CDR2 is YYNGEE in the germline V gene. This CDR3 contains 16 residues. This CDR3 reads CASSPDSQPSGGKLFF. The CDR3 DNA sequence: TGTGCCAGCAGCCCTGACAGCCAGCCATCGGGGGGAAAACTGTTTTTT.

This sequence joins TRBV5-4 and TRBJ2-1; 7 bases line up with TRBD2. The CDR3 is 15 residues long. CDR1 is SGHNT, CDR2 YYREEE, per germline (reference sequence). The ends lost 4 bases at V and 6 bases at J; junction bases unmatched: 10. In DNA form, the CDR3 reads TGTGCCAGCAGCGTCCCCGGGGGAGGGATCAATGAGCAGTTCTTC. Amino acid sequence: CASSVPGGGINEQFF.

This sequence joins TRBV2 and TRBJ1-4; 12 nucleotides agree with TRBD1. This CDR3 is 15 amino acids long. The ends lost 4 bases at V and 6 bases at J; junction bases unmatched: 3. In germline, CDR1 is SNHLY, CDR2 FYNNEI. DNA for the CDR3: TGTGCCAGCAGTGGGGGACAGGGGGCGTATGAAAAACTGTTTTTT. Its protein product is CASSGGQGAYEKLFF.

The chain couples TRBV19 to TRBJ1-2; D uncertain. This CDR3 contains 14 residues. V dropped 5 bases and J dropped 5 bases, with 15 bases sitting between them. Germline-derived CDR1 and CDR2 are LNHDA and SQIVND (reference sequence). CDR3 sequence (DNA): TGTGCCAGTAGTCCCTACCCCTCCGGGTATGGCTACACCTTC. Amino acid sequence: CASSPYPSGYGYTF. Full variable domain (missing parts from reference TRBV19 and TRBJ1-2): DGGITQSPKYLFRKEGQNVTLSCEQNLNHDAMYWYRQDPGQGLRLIYYSQIVNDFQKGDIAEGYSVSREKKESFPLTVTSAQKNPTAFYLCASSPYPSGYGYTFGSGTRLTVV.

DNA for the CDR3: TGTGCCAGCAGCGGATCGGAAGAGACCCAGTACTTC. This codes for CASSGSEETQYF. The rearrangement links TRBV9 to TRBJ2-5; no clear D gene. V was shortened by 3 bases and J by 3 bases, with 6 bases between the two germline ends. CDR3 length: 12 residues. CDR1 SGDLS and CDR2 YYNGEE come from the germline V gene.

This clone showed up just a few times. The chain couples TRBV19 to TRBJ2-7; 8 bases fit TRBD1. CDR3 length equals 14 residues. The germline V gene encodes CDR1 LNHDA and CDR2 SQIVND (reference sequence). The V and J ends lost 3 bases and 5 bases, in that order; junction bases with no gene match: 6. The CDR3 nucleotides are TGTGCCAGTAGTATCGGACAGGGTTTGGACGAGCAGTACTTC. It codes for CASSIGQGLDEQYF.

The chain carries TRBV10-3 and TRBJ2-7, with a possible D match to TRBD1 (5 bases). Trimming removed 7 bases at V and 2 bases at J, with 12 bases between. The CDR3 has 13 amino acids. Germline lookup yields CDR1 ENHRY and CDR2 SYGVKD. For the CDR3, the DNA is TGTGCCATCACGGTAGGGGCTGCCTACGAGCAGTACTTC. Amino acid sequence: CAITVGAAYEQYF.

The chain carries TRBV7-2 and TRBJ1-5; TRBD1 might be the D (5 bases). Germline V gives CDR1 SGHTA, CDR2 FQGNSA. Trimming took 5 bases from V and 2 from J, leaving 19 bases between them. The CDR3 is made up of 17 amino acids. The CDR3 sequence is CASSPAPAGSGNQPQHF. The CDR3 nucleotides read TGTGCCAGCAGCCCAGCTCCCGCAGGGTCGGGCAATCAGCCCCAGCATTTT.

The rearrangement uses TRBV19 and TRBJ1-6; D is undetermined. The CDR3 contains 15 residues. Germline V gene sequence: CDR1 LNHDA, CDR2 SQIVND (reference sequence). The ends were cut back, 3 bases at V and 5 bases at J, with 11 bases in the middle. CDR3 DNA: TGTGCCAGTAGTATCAGGCCGGGAAATAATTCACCCCTCCACTTT. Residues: CASSIRPGNNSPLHF.

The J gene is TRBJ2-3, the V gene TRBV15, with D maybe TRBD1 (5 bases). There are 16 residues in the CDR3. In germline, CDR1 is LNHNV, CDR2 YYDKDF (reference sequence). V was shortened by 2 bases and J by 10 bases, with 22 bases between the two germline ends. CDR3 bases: TGTGCCACCAGCAGACTCGAGAGAGGCCCAGGGATCCCGCAGTATTTT. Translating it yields CATSRLERGPGIPQYF. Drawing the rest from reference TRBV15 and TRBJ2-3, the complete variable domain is DAMVIQNPRYQVTQFGKPVTLSCSQTLNHNVMYWYQQKSSQAPKLLFHYYDKDFNNEADTPDNFQSRRPNTSFCFLDIRSPGLGDTAMYLCATSRLERGPGIPQYFGPGTRLTVL.

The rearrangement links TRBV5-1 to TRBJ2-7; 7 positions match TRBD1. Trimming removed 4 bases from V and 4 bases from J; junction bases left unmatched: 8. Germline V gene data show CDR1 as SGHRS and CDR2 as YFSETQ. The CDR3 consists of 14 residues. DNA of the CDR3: TGCGCCAGCAGCCCCTGGGACAGCTTTTACGAGCAGTACTTC. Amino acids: CASSPWDSFYEQYF.

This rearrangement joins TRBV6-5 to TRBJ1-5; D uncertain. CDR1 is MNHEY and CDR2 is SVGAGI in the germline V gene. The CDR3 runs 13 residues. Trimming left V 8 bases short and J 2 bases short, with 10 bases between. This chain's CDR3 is CASGGRGNQPQHF. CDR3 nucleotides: TGTGCCAGCGGCGGGCGAGGCAATCAGCCCCAGCATTTT.

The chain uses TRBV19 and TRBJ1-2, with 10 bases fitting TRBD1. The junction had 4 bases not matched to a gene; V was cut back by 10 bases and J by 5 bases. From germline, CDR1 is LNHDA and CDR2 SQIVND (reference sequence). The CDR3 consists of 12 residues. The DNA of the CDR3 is TGTGCCACCGGGGACAGGGGATATGGCTACACCTTC. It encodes CATGDRGYGYTF.

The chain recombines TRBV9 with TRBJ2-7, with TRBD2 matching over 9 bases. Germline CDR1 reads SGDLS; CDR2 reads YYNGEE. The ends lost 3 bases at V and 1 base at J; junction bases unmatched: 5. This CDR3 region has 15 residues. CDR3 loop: CASSEGLAGSYEQYF. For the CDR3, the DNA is TGTGCCAGCAGCGAGGGCCTAGCGGGATCCTACGAGCAGTACTTC.

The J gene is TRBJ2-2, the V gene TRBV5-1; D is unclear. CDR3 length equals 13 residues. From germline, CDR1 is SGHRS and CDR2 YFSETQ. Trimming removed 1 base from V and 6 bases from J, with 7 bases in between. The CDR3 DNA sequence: TGCGCCAGCAGCTTGTTCGTCGCCGGGGAGCTGTTTTTT. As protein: CASSLFVAGELFF.

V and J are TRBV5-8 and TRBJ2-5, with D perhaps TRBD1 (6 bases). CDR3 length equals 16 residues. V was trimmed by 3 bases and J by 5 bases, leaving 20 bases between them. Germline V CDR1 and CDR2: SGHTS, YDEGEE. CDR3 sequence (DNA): TGTGCCAGCAGCTCCCTAGGGGGTGCCACCGGGGAGACCCAGTACTTC. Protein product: CASSSLGGATGETQYF. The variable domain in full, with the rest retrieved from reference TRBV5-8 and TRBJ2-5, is EAGVTQSPTHLIKTRGQQATLRCSPISGHTSVYWYQQALGLGLQFLLWYDEGEERNRGNFPPRFSGRQFPNYSSELNVNALELEDSALYLCASSSLGGATGETQYFGPGTRLLVL.

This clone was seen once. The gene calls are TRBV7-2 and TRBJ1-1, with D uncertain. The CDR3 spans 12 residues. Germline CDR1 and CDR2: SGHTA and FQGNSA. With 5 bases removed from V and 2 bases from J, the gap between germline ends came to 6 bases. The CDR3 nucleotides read TGTGCCAGCAGCCCCTACAACACTGAAGCTTTCTTT. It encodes CASSPYNTEAFF.

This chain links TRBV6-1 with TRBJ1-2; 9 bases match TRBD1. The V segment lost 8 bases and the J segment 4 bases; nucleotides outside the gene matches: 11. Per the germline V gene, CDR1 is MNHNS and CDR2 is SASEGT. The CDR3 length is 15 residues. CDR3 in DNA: TGTGCCAGCCAGCCAACAGGGGGCGCAGGCTATGGCTACACCTTC. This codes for CASQPTGGAGYGYTF.

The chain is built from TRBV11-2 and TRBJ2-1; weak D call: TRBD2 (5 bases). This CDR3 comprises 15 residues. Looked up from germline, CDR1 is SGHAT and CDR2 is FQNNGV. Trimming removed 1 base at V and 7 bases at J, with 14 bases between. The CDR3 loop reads CASSLGADGWNEQFF. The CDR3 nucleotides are TGTGCCAGCAGCTTAGGAGCGGATGGTTGGAATGAGCAGTTCTTC.

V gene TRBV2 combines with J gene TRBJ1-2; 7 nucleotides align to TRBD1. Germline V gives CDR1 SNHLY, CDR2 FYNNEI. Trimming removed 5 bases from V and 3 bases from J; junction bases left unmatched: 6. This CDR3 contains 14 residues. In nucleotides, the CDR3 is TGTGCCAGCAGTCGACAGGGAGGAGACTATGGCTACACCTTC. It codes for CASSRQGGDYGYTF.

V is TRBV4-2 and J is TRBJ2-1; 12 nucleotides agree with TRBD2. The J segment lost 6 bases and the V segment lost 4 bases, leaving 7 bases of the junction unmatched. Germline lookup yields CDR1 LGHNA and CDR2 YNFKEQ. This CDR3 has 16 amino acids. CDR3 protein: CASSLTGLAGINEQFF. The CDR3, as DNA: TGTGCCAGCAGCCTTACCGGACTAGCGGGGATCAATGAGCAGTTCTTC.

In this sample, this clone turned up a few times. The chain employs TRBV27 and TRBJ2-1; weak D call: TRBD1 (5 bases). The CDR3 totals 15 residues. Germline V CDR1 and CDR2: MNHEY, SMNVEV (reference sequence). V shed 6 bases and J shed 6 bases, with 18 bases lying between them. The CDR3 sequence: CASSWTLGLGNEQFF. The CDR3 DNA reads TGTGCCAGCAGCTGGACACTGGGTCTGGGCAATGAGCAGTTCTTC.

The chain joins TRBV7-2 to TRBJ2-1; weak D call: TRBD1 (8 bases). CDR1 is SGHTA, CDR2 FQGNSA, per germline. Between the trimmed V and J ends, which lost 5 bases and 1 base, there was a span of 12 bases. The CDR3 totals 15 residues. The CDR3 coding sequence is TGTGCCAGCAGCGAACAGGGGGGGTCCTACAATGAGCAGTTCTTC. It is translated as CASSEQGGSYNEQFF.